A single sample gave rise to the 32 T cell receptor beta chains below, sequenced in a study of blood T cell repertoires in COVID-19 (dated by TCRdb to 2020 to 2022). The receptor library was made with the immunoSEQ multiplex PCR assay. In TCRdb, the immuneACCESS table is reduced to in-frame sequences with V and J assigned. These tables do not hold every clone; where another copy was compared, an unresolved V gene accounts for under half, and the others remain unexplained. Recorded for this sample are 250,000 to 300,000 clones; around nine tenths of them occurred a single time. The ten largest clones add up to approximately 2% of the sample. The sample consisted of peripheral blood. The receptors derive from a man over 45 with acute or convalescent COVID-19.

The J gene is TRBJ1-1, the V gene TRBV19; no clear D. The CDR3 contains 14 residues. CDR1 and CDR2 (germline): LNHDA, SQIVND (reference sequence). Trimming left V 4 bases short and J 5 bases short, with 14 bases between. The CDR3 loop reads CASSNDPGGTEAFF. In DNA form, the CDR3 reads TGTGCCAGTAGTAATGACCCAGGAGGGACTGAAGCTTTCTTT.

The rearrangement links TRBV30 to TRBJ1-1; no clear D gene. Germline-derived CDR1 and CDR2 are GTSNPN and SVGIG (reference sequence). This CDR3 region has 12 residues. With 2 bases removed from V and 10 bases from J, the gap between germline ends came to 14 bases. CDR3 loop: CAWSLRGSGAFF. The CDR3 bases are TGTGCCTGGAGTCTCCGCGGGAGCGGAGCTTTCTTT.

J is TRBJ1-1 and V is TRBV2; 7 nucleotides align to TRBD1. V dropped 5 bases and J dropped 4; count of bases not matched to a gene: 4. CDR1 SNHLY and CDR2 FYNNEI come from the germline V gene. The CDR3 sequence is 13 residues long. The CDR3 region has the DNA TGTGCCAGCAGTATAGACAGGGCCACTGAAGCTTTCTTT. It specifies CASSIDRATEAFF.

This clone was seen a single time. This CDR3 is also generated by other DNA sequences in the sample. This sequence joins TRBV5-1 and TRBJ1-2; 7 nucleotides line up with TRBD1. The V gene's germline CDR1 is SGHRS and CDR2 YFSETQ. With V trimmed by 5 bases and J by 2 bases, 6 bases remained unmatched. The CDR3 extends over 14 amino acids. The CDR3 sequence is CASRPGQENYGYTF. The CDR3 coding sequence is TGCGCCAGCAGGCCAGGACAGGAGAACTATGGCTACACCTTC.

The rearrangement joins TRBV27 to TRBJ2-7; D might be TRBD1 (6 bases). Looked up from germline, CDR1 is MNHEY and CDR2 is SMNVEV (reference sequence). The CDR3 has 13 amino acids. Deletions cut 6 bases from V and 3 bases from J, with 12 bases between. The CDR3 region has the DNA TGTGCCAGCAGAAAGGACAGAAACTACGAGCAGTACTTC. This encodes CASRKDRNYEQYF.

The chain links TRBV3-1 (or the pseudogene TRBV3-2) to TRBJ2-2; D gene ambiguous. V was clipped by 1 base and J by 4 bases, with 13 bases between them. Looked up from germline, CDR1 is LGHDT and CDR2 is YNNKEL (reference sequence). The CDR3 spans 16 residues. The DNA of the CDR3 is TGTGCCAGCAGCCAAGGATACGCCTCGGGCACCGGGGAGCTGTTTTTT. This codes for CASSQGYASGTGELFF.

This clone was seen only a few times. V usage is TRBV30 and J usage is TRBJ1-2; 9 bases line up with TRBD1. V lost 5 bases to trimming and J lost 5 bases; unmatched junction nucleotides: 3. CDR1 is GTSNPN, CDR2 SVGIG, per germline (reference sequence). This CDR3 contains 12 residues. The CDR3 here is CAWGDRGYGYTF. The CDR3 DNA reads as TGTGCCTGGGGCGACAGGGGGTATGGCTACACCTTC.

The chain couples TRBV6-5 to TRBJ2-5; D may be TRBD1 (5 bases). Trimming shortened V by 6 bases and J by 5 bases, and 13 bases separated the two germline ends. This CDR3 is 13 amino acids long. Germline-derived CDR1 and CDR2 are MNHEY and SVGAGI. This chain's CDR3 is CASRGRGRETQYF. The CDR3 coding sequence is TGTGCCAGCAGGGGAAGGGGTCGGGAGACCCAGTACTTC.

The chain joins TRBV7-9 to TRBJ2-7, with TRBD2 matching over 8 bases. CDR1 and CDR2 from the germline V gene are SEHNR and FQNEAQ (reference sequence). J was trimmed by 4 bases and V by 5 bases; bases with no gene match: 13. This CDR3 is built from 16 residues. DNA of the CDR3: TGTGCCAGCAGCCCCCCCGTCGCGGGGGGATCATACGAGCAGTACTTC. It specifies CASSPPVAGGSYEQYF.

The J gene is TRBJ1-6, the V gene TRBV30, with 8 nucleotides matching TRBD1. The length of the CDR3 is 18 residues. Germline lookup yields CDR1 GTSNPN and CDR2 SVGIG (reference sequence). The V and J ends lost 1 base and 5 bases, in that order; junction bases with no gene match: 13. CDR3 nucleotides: TGTGCCTGGAGTGCGGGACAGGTCGCATGGGGCCATAATTCACCCCTCCACTTT. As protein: CAWSAGQVAWGHNSPLHF.

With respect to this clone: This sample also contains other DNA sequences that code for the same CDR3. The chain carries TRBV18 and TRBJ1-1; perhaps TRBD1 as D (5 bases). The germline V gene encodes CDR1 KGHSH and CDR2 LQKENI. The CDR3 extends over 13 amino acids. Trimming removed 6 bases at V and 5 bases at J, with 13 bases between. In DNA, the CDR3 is TGTGCCAGCTCGCCCGGGGGTGATACTGAAGCTTTCTTT. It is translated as CASSPGGDTEAFF.

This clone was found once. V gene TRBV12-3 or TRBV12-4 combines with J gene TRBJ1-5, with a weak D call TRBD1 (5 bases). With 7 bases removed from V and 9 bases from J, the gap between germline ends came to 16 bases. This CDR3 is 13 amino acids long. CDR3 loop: CASTPTGGWPQHF. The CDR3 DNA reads TGTGCCAGCACCCCGACGGGGGGGTGGCCCCAGCATTTT.

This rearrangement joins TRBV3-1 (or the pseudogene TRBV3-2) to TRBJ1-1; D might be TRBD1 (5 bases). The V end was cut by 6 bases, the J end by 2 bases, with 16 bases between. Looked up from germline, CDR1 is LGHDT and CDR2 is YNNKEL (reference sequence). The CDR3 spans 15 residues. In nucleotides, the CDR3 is TGTGCCAGCAGTCCCCGACAGACATTCAACACTGAAGCTTTCTTT. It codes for CASSPRQTFNTEAFF.

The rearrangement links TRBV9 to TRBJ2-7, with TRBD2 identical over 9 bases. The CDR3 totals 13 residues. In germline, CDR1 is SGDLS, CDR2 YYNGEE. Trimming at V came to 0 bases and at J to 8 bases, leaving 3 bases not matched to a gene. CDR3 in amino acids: CASSVELAGKQYF. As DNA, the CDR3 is TGTGCCAGCAGCGTAGAGCTAGCGGGGAAGCAGTACTTC. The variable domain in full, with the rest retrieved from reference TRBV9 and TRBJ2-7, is DSGVTQTPKHLITATGQRVTLRCSPRSGDLSVYWYQQSLDQGLQFLIQYYNGEERAKGNILERFSAQQFPDLHSELNLSSLELGDSALYFCASSVELAGKQYFGPGTRLTVT.

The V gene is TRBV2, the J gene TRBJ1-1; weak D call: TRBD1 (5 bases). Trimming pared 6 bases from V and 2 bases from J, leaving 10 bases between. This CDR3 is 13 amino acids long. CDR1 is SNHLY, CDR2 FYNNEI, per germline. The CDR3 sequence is CASRWGENTEAFF. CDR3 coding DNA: TGTGCCAGCAGGTGGGGGGAAAACACTGAAGCTTTCTTT.

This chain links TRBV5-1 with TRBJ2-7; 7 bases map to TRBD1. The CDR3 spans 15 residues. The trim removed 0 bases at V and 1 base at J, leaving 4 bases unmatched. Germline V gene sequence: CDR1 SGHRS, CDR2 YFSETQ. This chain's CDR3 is CASSLGQGVSYEQYF. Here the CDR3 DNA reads TGCGCCAGCAGCTTGGGCCAGGGGGTGTCCTACGAGCAGTACTTC.

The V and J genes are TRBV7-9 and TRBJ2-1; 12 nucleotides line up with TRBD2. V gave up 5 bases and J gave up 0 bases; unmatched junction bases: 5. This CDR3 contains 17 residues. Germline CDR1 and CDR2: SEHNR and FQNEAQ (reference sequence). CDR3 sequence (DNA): TGTGCCAGCAGCCCCTCTAGCGGGGGGGCCTCCTACAATGAGCAGTTCTTC. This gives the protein CASSPSSGGASYNEQFF.

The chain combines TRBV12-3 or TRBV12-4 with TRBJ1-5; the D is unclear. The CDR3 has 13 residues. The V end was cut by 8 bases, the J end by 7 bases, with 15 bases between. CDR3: CASSTQEGQPQHF. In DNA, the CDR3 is TGTGCCAGCTCCACCCAGGAAGGCCAGCCCCAGCATTTT.

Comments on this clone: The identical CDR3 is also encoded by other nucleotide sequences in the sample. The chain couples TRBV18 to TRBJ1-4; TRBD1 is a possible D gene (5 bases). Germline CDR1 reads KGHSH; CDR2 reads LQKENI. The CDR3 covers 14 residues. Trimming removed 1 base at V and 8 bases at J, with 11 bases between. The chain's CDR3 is CASSPRGGGEKLFF. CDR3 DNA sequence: TGTGCCAGCTCACCACGCGGGGGAGGCGAAAAACTGTTTTTT.

The CDR3 DNA is TGTGCCAGTAGTTTGGGACAGGGGGTTGCCACTGAAGCTTTCTTT. This translates into CASSLGQGVATEAFF. The rearrangement uses TRBV19 and TRBJ1-1; 11 bases fit TRBD1. Germline trimming cut 5 bases from V and 4 bases from J; bases unmatched to any gene: 6. The CDR3 totals 15 residues. Germline loops: CDR1 LNHDA, CDR2 SQIVND (reference sequence).

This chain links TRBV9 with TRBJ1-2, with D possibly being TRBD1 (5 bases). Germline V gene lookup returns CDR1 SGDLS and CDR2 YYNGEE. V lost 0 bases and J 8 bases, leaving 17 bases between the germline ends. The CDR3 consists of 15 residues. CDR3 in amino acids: CASSVALTATVGYTF. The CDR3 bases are TGTGCCAGCAGCGTAGCCCTGACAGCGACGGTGGGCTACACCTTC.

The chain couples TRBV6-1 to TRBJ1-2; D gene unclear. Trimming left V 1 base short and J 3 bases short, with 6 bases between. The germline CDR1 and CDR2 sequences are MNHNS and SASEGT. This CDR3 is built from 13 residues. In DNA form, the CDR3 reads TGTGCCAGCAGTGAAGTCGCAGACTATGGCTACACCTTC. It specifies CASSEVADYGYTF.

The CDR3 sequence is CASSLGPGLAARNEQFF. In DNA form, the CDR3 reads TGCGCCAGCAGCTTGGGACCGGGACTAGCGGCTCGGAATGAGCAGTTCTTC. The chain has TRBV5-1 and TRBJ2-1; 11 bases are a match to TRBD2. Germline V CDR1 and CDR2: SGHRS, YFSETQ. The ends lost 0 bases at V and 7 bases at J; junction bases unmatched: 9. The CDR3 extends over 17 amino acids.

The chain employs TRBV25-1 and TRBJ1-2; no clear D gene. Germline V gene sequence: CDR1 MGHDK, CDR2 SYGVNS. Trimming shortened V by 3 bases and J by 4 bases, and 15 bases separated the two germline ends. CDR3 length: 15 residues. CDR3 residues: CASSDYREGLYGYTF. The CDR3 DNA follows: TGTGCCAGCAGTGATTATAGGGAGGGTCTCTATGGCTACACCTTC.

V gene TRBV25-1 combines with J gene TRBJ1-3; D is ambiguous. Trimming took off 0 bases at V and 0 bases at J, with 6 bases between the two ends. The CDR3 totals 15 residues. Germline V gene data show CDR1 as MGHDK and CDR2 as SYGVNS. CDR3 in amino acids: CASSEYLDSGNTIYF. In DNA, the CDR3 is TGTGCCAGCAGTGAATACCTAGACTCTGGAAACACCATATATTTT.

This CDR3 is CATSDPPHPRTGGARTEAFF. CDR3 DNA sequence: TGTGCCACCAGTGATCCCCCTCATCCGCGGACAGGGGGCGCGAGGACTGAAGCTTTCTTT. V is TRBV24-1 and J is TRBJ1-1; 11 positions agree with TRBD1. CDR3 length: 20 residues. CDR1 is KGHDR and CDR2 is SFDVKD in the germline V gene. V lost 3 bases, J lost 5 bases, and 19 bases stayed unmatched.

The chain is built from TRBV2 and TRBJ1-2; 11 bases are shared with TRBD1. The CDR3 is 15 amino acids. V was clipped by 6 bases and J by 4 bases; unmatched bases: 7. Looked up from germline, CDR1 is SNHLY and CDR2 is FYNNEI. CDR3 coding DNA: TGTGCCAGCAGCCCGGGACAGGGGGATACCTATGGCTACACCTTC. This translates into CASSPGQGDTYGYTF.

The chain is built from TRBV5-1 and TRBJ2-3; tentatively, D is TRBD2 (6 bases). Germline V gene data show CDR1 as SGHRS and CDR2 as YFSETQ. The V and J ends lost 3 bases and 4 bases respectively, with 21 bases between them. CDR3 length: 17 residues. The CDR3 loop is CASSSHPPGVISDTQYF. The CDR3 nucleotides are TGCGCCAGCAGCTCTCACCCTCCGGGGGTGATCTCAGATACGCAGTATTTT. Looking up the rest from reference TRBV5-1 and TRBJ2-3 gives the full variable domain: KAGVTQTPRYLIKTRGQQVTLSCSPISGHRSVSWYQQTPGQGLQFLFEYFSETQRNKGNFPGRFSGRQFSNSRSEMNVSTLELGDSALYLCASSSHPPGVISDTQYFGPGTRLTVL.

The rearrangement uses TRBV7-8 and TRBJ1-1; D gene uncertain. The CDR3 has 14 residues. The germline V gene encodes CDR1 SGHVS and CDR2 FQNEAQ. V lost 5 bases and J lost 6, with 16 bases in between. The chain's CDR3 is CASSLDGKFSEAFF. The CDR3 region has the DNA TGTGCCAGCAGCCTGGACGGGAAATTTTCTGAAGCTTTCTTT.

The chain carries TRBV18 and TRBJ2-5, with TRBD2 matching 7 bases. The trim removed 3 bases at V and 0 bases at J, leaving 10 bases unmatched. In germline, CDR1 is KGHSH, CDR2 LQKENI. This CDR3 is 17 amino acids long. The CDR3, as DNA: TGTGCCAGCTCACCGACCGGACTAGTGAGATACCAAGAGACCCAGTACTTC. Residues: CASSPTGLVRYQETQYF.

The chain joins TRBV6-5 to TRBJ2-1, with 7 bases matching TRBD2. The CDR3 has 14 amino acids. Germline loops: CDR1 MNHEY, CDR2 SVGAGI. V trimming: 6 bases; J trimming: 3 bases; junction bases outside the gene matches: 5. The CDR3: CASRRRDYYNEQFF. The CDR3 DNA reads TGTGCCAGCAGGCGCCGGGACTACTACAATGAGCAGTTCTTC.

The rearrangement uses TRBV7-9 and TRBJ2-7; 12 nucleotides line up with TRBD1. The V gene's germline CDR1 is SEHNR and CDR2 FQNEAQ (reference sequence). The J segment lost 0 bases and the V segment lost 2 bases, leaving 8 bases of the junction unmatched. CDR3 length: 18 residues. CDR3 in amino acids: CASSLPGTGGPSSYEQYF. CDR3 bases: TGTGCCAGCAGCTTACCCGGGACAGGGGGCCCCAGCTCCTACGAGCAGTACTTC.